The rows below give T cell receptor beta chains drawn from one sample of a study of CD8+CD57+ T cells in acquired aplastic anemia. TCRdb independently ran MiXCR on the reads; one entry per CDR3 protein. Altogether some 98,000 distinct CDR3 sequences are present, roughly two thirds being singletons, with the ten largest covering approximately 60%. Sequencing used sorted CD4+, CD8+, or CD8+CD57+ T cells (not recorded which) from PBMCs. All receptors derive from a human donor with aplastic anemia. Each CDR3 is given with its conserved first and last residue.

CDR3 protein: CASSLGNQETQYF; V gene: TRBV7-6
CDR3 protein: CASSAVTGELFF; V gene: TRBV9
CDR3 protein: CATSDLREGLFEQYF; V gene: TRBV24-1
CDR3 protein: CASSLASGQETQYF; V gene: TRBV7-9
CDR3 protein: CASSAGSLTYNEQFF; V gene: TRBV25-1
CDR3 protein: CASSQDPQSYEQYF; V gene: TRBV4-1
CDR3 protein: CASSLTTGLNTEAFF; V gene: TRBV7-9
CDR3 protein: CSAADRGNYEQYF; V gene: TRBV20-1
CDR3 protein: CSARTGHRYEQYF; V gene: TRBV20-1
CDR3 protein: CASSREGGEKLFF; V gene: TRBV5-1
CDR3 protein: CASTQLSGRDGYTF; V gene: TRBV6-1
CDR3 protein: CASSLGLQNIQYF; V gene: TRBV7-2
CDR3 protein: CATSDLVGRDIRNTEAFF; V gene: TRBV24-1
CDR3 protein: CASSPGMGGSGELFF; V gene: TRBV7-8
CDR3 protein: CASSFAAAEAFF; V gene: TRBV7-9
CDR3 protein: CASNARGGAGADEQFF; V gene: TRBV19
CDR3 protein: CAVSGPLSYNEQFF; V gene: TRBV24-1
CDR3 protein: CASSFSGNTEAFF; V gene: TRBV11-3
CDR3 protein: CASSSIMNTEAFF; V gene: TRBV7-9